This T cell receptor (beta chain) was found in a study of CD8 T cells in Susac syndrome. The overall study: Within the sequenced group of Susac syndrome patients, five or six showed active disease and about 8 were in remission.

Random-hexamer reverse transcription was applied to roughly 0.45 to 1 ug RNA. TCRdb processed the immunoSEQ multiplex PCR reads anew with MiXCR; each CDR3 protein has one entry. The sample includes tens of thousands of distinct CDR3 sequences, 90% to 95% of them seen just once. Patients with Susac syndrome showed fulfilment of recently defined diagnostic criteria for definite or probable disease. This TCR came from a human donor with Susac syndrome. Sequencing was done on a sample of CD4+ T cells from PBMCs.

The CDR3 coding sequence is TGTGCCTGCTACCCCGGGACGGGCTCCTCCTACGAGCAGTACTTC. Translated: CACYPGTGSSYEQYF. The gene calls are TRBV30 and TRBJ2-7; the D call may be TRBD1 or TRBD2 (5 bases each). Per germline, CDR1 GTSNPN and CDR2 SVGIG (reference sequence). V lost 6 bases, J lost 0 bases, and 18 bases lay in between. CDR3 length: 15 amino acids.